This T cell receptor beta chain was observed in a study of cytomegalovirus exposure and HLA in healthy donors. V lost 0 bases, J lost 5 bases, and 12 bases lay in between. Germline lookup yields CDR1 SGDLS and CDR2 YYNGEE. This CDR3 region has 15 residues. Each donor was healthy, and each was a bone marrow donor. Broader study findings: Most TCR beta V segments were productive about 90% or about 30% of the time in an earlier analysis. In a later analysis, HLA-C alleles had the fewest associated TCRs, DRB1 alleles the most.

The PCR used 60 Vbeta and 13 Jbeta primers. Only in-frame clones appear in the TCRdb table, and some are missing; sequencing was by immunoSEQ multiplex PCR. The sample shows 90,000 or so clones, about 75% of them seen only once. Notes on this clone: Its antigen is unidentified.

What was sequenced was PBMCs. The J gene is TRBJ1-5, the V gene TRBV9, with no clear D. This sequence originates from a man aged 25 to 40 in good health and CMV-seropositive. The CDR3 region has the DNA TGTGCCAGCAGCGTAGGAGGTGGAATCGATCAGCCCCAGCATTTT. Translation gives CASSVGGGIDQPQHF.